A single sample gave rise to the 27 T cell receptor beta chains below, sequenced in a study of T-cell memory formation after mild COVID-19. TCRdb reprocessed the 5' RACE reads with MiXCR, giving one entry per CDR3 protein. This table holds more than 400,000 distinct CDR3 sequences, approximately 18% found once. The sequencing input was PBMCs or a T cell subset sorted from them (not recorded which). These receptors all stem from an adult woman who had mild COVID-19 (a few samples of this study predate the infection). Cell type and time point are not known.

In its sample, this clonotype was seen many times. This chain connects TRBV24-1 to TRBJ2-1; maybe TRBD2 (5 bases). Trimming pared 3 bases from V and 2 bases from J, leaving 16 bases between. The CDR3 is made up of 17 amino acids. The germline CDR1 and CDR2 sequences are KGHDR and SFDVKD. CDR3 nucleotides: TGTGCCACCAGTGATAATTCACTAGAGGTTACCTACAATGAGCAGTTCTTC. Its protein is CATSDNSLEVTYNEQFF.

The rearrangement uses TRBV7-9 and TRBJ1-2; TRBD1 matches 10 bases. The CDR3 loop spans 13 amino acids. CDR1 and CDR2 from the germline V gene are SEHNR and FQNEAQ (reference sequence). The ends lost 4 bases at V and 8 bases at J; junction bases unmatched: 4. CDR3 in amino acids: CASSWGQGKGYTF. The CDR3 nucleotides read TGTGCCAGCAGCTGGGGACAGGGGAAGGGCTACACCTTC.

This sequence joins TRBV29-1 and TRBJ2-1; 8 bases fit TRBD1. The germline CDR1 and CDR2 sequences are SQVTM and ANQGSEA. J lost 5 bases, V lost 7 bases, and 10 bases had no gene match. This CDR3 region has 14 residues. The CDR3 DNA reads as TGCAGCGAGAAACAGGGGGGCAGGGACAATGAGCAGTTCTTC. Its protein product is CSEKQGGRDNEQFF.

This clonotype has a count of ten or more. The chain joins TRBV5-1 to TRBJ2-7; either TRBD1 or TRBD2 may fit D (5 bases each). Germline V gives CDR1 SGHRS, CDR2 YFSETQ. Trimming cost V 3 bases and J 5 bases, with 15 bases left between them. The CDR3 covers 14 residues. For the CDR3, the DNA is TGCGCCAGCAGCTCTGGGACGCCGAACAACGAGCAGTACTTC. Its protein is CASSSGTPNNEQYF.

V gene TRBV19 combines with J gene TRBJ2-2; 8 bases are shared with TRBD2. CDR1 and CDR2 (germline): LNHDA, SQIVND (reference sequence). This CDR3 contains 15 residues. V trimming: 9 bases; J trimming: 6 bases; junction bases outside the gene matches: 12. In DNA form, the CDR3 reads TGTGCCAGCGCTGGAGCGGGAGTACGTTCCGGGGAGCTGTTTTTT. This encodes CASAGAGVRSGELFF.

This clonotype showed up just a few times. The chain carries TRBV4-3 and TRBJ2-3; 11 bases line up with TRBD2. The V segment lost 0 bases and the J segment 7 bases; nucleotides outside the gene matches: 6. Per the germline V gene, CDR1 is LGHNA and CDR2 is YSLEER. The CDR3 covers 16 residues. As DNA, the CDR3 is TGCGCCAGCAGCCAAGATCCGGGACTAGCGGCCAATACGCAGTATTTT. It codes for CASSQDPGLAANTQYF.

This clonotype was recorded many times. V usage is TRBV5-4 and J usage is TRBJ2-7, with D perhaps matching TRBD1 (5 bases). Germline CDR1 is SGHNT and CDR2 is YYREEE (reference sequence). The V end was cut by 2 bases, the J end by 0 bases, with 15 bases between. The CDR3 has 16 amino acids. In DNA, the CDR3 is TGTGCCAGCAGCTTTGCCGACAGTCCTTTCTCCTACGAGCAGTACTTC. Its translation is CASSFADSPFSYEQYF.

V is TRBV20-1 and J is TRBJ2-3; maybe TRBD1 (5 bases). From germline, CDR1 is DFQATT and CDR2 SNEGSKA (reference sequence). This CDR3 is built from 15 residues. V dropped 0 bases and J dropped 2 bases, with 12 bases sitting between them. CDR3 DNA: TGCAGTGCTAGAGACTCAGGACACCCCACAGATACGCAGTATTTT. Translation gives CSARDSGHPTDTQYF.

V and J are TRBV29-1 and TRBJ2-5; 8 nucleotides agree with TRBD2. CDR3 length equals 14 residues. In germline, CDR1 is SQVTM, CDR2 ANQGSEA. Trimming at V came to 6 bases and at J to 5 bases, leaving 11 bases not matched to a gene. The CDR3, as DNA: TGCAGCGTATTGGGACCGCCGGGGGGGGAGACCCAGTACTTC. As protein: CSVLGPPGGETQYF.

This clonotype was detected only a few times. This sequence joins TRBV12-3 or TRBV12-4 and TRBJ1-2, with a tentative D call TRBD1 (5 bases). The V gene lost 6 bases and the J gene lost 2 bases, with 7 bases spanning the gap. The CDR3 is 12 amino acids. CDR3 DNA: TGTGCCAGCAGGCGGGACAACTATGGCTACACCTTC. As protein: CASRRDNYGYTF.

This clonotype has a handful of counts. The V call is TRBV7-6, the J call TRBJ2-5; no clear D. Germline loops: CDR1 SGHVS, CDR2 FNYEAQ. V was pared by 1 base and J by 0 bases, with 9 bases between. The CDR3 loop spans 15 amino acids. CDR3 sequence: CASSLEVGYQETQYF. CDR3 coding DNA: TGTGCCAGCAGCTTAGAGGTCGGGTACCAAGAGACCCAGTACTTC.

The V gene is TRBV15, the J gene TRBJ1-2, with D unclear. Trimming removed 4 bases at V and 4 bases at J, with 10 bases between. Germline loops: CDR1 LNHNV, CDR2 YYDKDF (reference sequence). The CDR3 is 13 amino acids. The CDR3 coding sequence is TGTGCCACCAGCACCGGTGGACGCTATGGCTACACCTTC. It codes for CATSTGGRYGYTF. The full variable domain, completed using reference TRBV15 and TRBJ1-2, is DAMVIQNPRYQVTQFGKPVTLSCSQTLNHNVMYWYQQKSSQAPKLLFHYYDKDFNNEADTPDNFQSRRPNTSFCFLDIRSPGLGDTAMYLCATSTGGRYGYTFGSGTRLTVV.

The CDR3 region is CAQMGGTEYSPLHF. CDR3 bases: TGTGCCCAGATGGGGGGTACGGAGTATTCACCCCTCCACTTT. V usage is TRBV30 and J usage is TRBJ1-6; D is perhaps TRBD1 (5 bases). The CDR3 length is 14 residues. The ends were cut back, 8 bases at V and 8 bases at J, with 19 bases in the middle. CDR1 and CDR2 from the germline V gene are GTSNPN and SVGIG (reference sequence).

The gene calls are TRBV12-3 or TRBV12-4 and TRBJ2-1; TRBD1 matches at 7 bases. The CDR3 has 14 amino acids. Losses at the gene ends were 6 bases for V and 7 bases for J; bases not matched to a gene: 9. The CDR3 protein is CASRMSTGLNEQFF. The CDR3 DNA follows: TGTGCCAGCAGAATGTCGACAGGGTTGAATGAGCAGTTCTTC.

This chain joins TRBV7-3 and TRBJ1-5; D is undetermined. CDR1 is SGHTA, CDR2 FQGTGA, per germline. The V gene lost 5 bases and the J gene lost 12 bases, with 17 bases spanning the gap. This CDR3 spans 13 amino acids. The CDR3, as DNA: TGTGCCAGCAGCCGTCAGAACCGCGGGGACCAGCATTTT. This gives the protein CASSRQNRGDQHF.

This clonotype has only a few counts. The genes are TRBV12-3 or TRBV12-4 and TRBJ2-5, with 8 bases that match TRBD2. V lost 5 bases, J lost 5 bases, and 19 bases stayed unmatched. The CDR3 extends over 18 amino acids. CDR3 DNA sequence: TGTGCCAGCAGTAACCCGGGGCGCGGGGGGAAGTCTATGGAGACCCAGTACTTC. Amino acids: CASSNPGRGGKSMETQYF.

This sequence joins TRBV12-3 or TRBV12-4 and TRBJ2-1; D uncertain. The V end was cut by 4 bases, the J end by 9 bases, with 7 bases between. The CDR3 runs to 11 residues. The CDR3 region is CASSSRLEQFF. In DNA form, the CDR3 reads TGTGCCAGCAGTTCCAGACTTGAGCAGTTCTTC.

The sample holds a few counts of this clonotype. The CDR3 sequence: CSASRRQGNTEAFF. The CDR3 region has the DNA TGCAGTGCTAGTCGTAGACAGGGGAACACTGAAGCTTTCTTT. The chain carries TRBV20-1 and TRBJ1-1; 7 nucleotides agree with TRBD1. The CDR3 length is 14 residues. Germline values: CDR1 DFQATT, CDR2 SNEGSKA (reference sequence). V lost 3 bases and J lost 1; bases outside the gene matches: 5.

This chain links TRBV20-1 with TRBJ1-1; 8 bases line up with TRBD1. CDR1 and CDR2 from the germline V gene are DFQATT and SNEGSKA (reference sequence). The CDR3 is made up of 15 amino acids. The junction had 7 bases not matched to a gene; V was cut back by 0 bases and J by 4 bases. In nucleotides, the CDR3 is TGCAGTGCTAGAGATGGAGCAGGGGGCTTCACTGAAGCTTTCTTT. Translating it yields CSARDGAGGFTEAFF.

This clonotype has at least ten counts. The chain joins TRBV7-2 to TRBJ2-2, with D tentatively TRBD2 (6 bases). With 4 bases removed from V and 6 bases from J, the gap between germline ends came to 12 bases. CDR1 is SGHTA and CDR2 is FQGNSA in the germline V gene. The CDR3 spans 14 residues. CDR3 nucleotide sequence: TGTGCCAGCAGCTGGGGGAGGTCCGCCGGGGAGCTGTTTTTT. This codes for CASSWGRSAGELFF. The full variable domain, completed using reference TRBV7-2 and TRBJ2-2, is GAGVSQSPSNKVTEKGKDVELRCDPISGHTALYWYRQSLGQGLEFLIYFQGNSAPDKSGLPSDRFSAERTGGSVSTLTIQRTQQEDSAVYLCASSWGRSAGELFFGEGSRLTVL.

The chain links TRBV30 to TRBJ1-4; TRBD1 matches at 8 bases. V trimming: 7 bases; J trimming: 6 bases; junction bases outside the gene matches: 7. The CDR3 is made up of 13 amino acids. Germline loops: CDR1 GTSNPN, CDR2 SVGIG (reference sequence). The CDR3 spells CASDREVDEKLFF. The CDR3 nucleotides read TGTGCCTCGGACAGGGAGGTCGATGAAAAACTGTTTTTT.

Note on this clonotype: This could be a read error, since a much larger clone is one nucleotide away. This chain uses TRBV12-3 or TRBV12-4 with TRBJ2-5; 7 bases line up with TRBD2. This CDR3 has 11 amino acids. Here the CDR3 reads CDSSRAGAQYF. The CDR3 coding sequence is TGTGACAGCAGTCGGGCGGGGGCCCAGTACTTC.

The chain combines TRBV6-6 with TRBJ1-5, with TRBD1 matching over 8 bases. V shed 7 bases, J shed 6 bases, and the junction held 8 bases outside the gene matches. The CDR3 is 14 amino acids. Germline V gene sequence: CDR1 MNHNY, CDR2 SVGAGI (reference sequence). The CDR3 nucleotides read TGTGCCAGCACCGAACTAACAGGGGGTCAGCCCCAGCATTTT. Translation: CASTELTGGQPQHF.

The CDR3 DNA reads TGTGCCACCAGCGTCAGGGTGCAACACGAGCAGTACTTC. This translates into CATSVRVQHEQYF. The chain uses TRBV15 and TRBJ2-7; D might be TRBD1 (5 bases). Trimming stripped 5 bases from V and 5 bases from J, with 13 bases between. CDR3 length: 13 amino acids. Germline V gives CDR1 LNHNV, CDR2 YYDKDF (reference sequence).

The table lists this clonotype with a few counts. The rearrangement uses TRBV6-5 and TRBJ2-3; no firm D call. V gave up 1 base and J gave up 1 base, with 6 bases separating them. This CDR3 has 14 residues. Per the germline V gene, CDR1 is MNHEY and CDR2 is SVGAGI. CDR3 residues: CASSYFAGTDTQYF. The CDR3 coding sequence is TGTGCCAGCAGTTACTTCGCGGGCACAGATACGCAGTATTTT.

This chain connects TRBV7-2 to TRBJ2-3; 12 bases are shared with TRBD2. Trimming at V came to 2 bases and at J to 3 bases, leaving 12 bases not matched to a gene. This CDR3 is 19 amino acids long. Germline CDR1 and CDR2: SGHTA and FQGNSA. Here the CDR3 reads CASSLLVSLAGGITDTQYF. The CDR3 bases are TGTGCCAGCAGCTTACTAGTCTCCCTAGCGGGGGGGATTACAGATACGCAGTATTTT.

The J gene is TRBJ2-2, the V gene TRBV12-3 or TRBV12-4; TRBD2 matches 7 bases. CDR3 size: 14 residues. The V gene end was trimmed by 5 bases and the J gene end by 7 bases; junction bases not matched to a gene: 7. CDR3 in DNA: TGTGCCAGCAGTATGGGACTACACCACGGGGAGCTGTTTTTT. Protein product: CASSMGLHHGELFF.